Listed here are 16 T cell receptor beta chains from one sample, sequenced in a study of CD8+ T cells in alopecia areata. Following extraction, RNA underwent reverse transcription to cDNA, which served as the sequencing template. Measured with immunoSEQ multiplex PCR; TCRdb has only the in-frame clones, and not every one. Of more than 95,000 clones in the sample, less than 50% were seen once. The specimen was CD4+ T cells sorted from blood. The receptors were sampled from a human donor with alopecia areata.

This chain's CDR3 is CASSFIGSNQPQHF. In DNA, the CDR3 is TGTGCCAGCAGCTTTATAGGGAGCAATCAGCCCCAGCATTTT. The genes are TRBV7-2 and TRBJ1-5; D is unresolved. The germline V and J ends were trimmed by 3 bases and 1 base, with 7 bases remaining between them. The germline V gene has CDR1 SGHTA and CDR2 FQGNSA. The length of the CDR3 is 14 residues.

V and J are TRBV4-3 and TRBJ2-5; a weak D match, TRBD1 (6 bases). The ends were cut back, 4 bases at V and 5 bases at J, with 17 bases in the middle. This CDR3 has 15 amino acids. Per germline, CDR1 LGHNA and CDR2 YSLEER. The CDR3 reads CASSPNLRGGETQYF. CDR3 bases: TGCGCCAGCAGCCCTAACCTCAGGGGTGGGGAGACCCAGTACTTC.

This rearrangement joins TRBV30 to TRBJ1-5; no reliable D call. Germline V gene lookup returns CDR1 GTSNPN and CDR2 SVGIG (reference sequence). V shed 3 bases and J shed 3 bases, with 12 bases lying between them. CDR3 length: 14 residues. The CDR3 here is CAWRGPGNNQPQHF. In DNA, the CDR3 is TGTGCCTGGAGAGGTCCGGGTAACAATCAGCCCCAGCATTTT. The whole variable domain, filled in from reference TRBV30 and TRBJ1-5, reads SQTIHQWPATLVQPVGSPLSLECTVEGTSNPNLYWYRQAAGRGLQLLFYSVGIGQISSEVPQNLSASRPQDRQFILSSKKLLLSDSGFYLCAWRGPGNNQPQHFGDGTRLSIL.

The chain employs TRBV2 and TRBJ2-1, with TRBD2 identical over 13 bases. Germline V lookup: CDR1 SNHLY, CDR2 FYNNEI. The junction had 10 bases not matched to a gene; V was cut back by 9 bases and J by 8 bases. This CDR3 is built from 15 residues. CDR3 amino acids: CASIPGLAGTDEQFF. CDR3 in DNA: TGTGCCAGTATACCGGGACTAGCGGGAACCGATGAGCAGTTCTTC.

V and J are TRBV5-1 and TRBJ2-3, with a tentative D call TRBD1 (5 bases). V was shortened by 6 bases and J by 2 bases, with 13 bases between the two germline ends. The CDR3 extends over 14 amino acids. CDR1 is SGHRS, CDR2 YFSETQ, per germline. CDR3 DNA: TGCGCCAGCAATCCAGGGCGGCCCACAGATACGCAGTATTTT. This gives the protein CASNPGRPTDTQYF.

The rearrangement joins TRBV30 to TRBJ2-5, with D maybe TRBD2 (6 bases). Germline V CDR1 and CDR2: GTSNPN, SVGIG (reference sequence). The CDR3 is 15 residues long. The V end lost 1 base, the J end lost 4 bases, and 16 bases lay between the germline ends. This CDR3 reads CAWSGSGLRRETQYF. CDR3 bases: TGTGCCTGGAGTGGATCCGGACTACGGCGAGAGACCCAGTACTTC.

The rearrangement links TRBV19 to TRBJ2-5, with D hard to call. The CDR3 covers 14 residues. The V and J ends lost 3 bases and 11 bases respectively, with 19 bases between them. Germline V lookup: CDR1 LNHDA, CDR2 SQIVND (reference sequence). The CDR3 sequence is CASSIGSGRFVQYF. CDR3 coding DNA: TGTGCCAGTAGTATTGGGTCAGGTCGTTTCGTTCAGTACTTC.

This chain links TRBV6-6 with TRBJ2-5; D remains ambiguous. CDR1 is MNHNY and CDR2 is SVGAGI in the germline V gene (reference sequence). The CDR3 loop spans 14 amino acids. The germline V and J ends were trimmed by 5 bases and 4 bases, with 14 bases remaining between them. CDR3 DNA: TGTGCCAGCAGTCGCAGCCGTTGGGGAGAGACCCAGTACTTC. Protein product: CASSRSRWGETQYF.

The J gene is TRBJ2-2, the V gene TRBV29-1, with TRBD1 as a possible D gene (5 bases). The CDR3 runs 14 residues. Trimming took off 7 bases at V and 2 bases at J, with 14 bases between the two ends. Germline CDR1 reads SQVTM; CDR2 reads ANQGSEA. The CDR3 DNA follows: TGCAGCGGACTGGAACAGGTTAACACCGGGGAGCTGTTTTTT. This translates into CSGLEQVNTGELFF.

The chain employs TRBV5-1 and TRBJ2-7, with 9 bases that match TRBD1. V shed 6 bases and J 5 bases; nucleotides not matched to a gene: 15. Germline assignment: CDR1 SGHRS and CDR2 YFSETQ. This CDR3 has 16 residues. The CDR3 sequence is CASNKPGTGQKNEQYF. The CDR3 DNA sequence: TGCGCCAGCAACAAACCTGGGACAGGGCAGAAAAACGAGCAGTACTTC.

The genes are TRBV28 and TRBJ2-3, with 7 bases fitting TRBD2. Germline trimming cut 7 bases from V and 1 base from J; bases unmatched to any gene: 8. The germline CDR1 and CDR2 sequences are MDHEN and SYDVKM. The CDR3 is 15 amino acids. The CDR3 loop is CASTPASGGTDTQYF. The CDR3 region has the DNA TGTGCCAGCACGCCGGCTAGCGGAGGCACAGATACGCAGTATTTT.

The rearrangement uses TRBV2 and TRBJ2-3; possible D gene TRBD2, 5 bases. The germline gives CDR1 SNHLY, CDR2 FYNNEI. The CDR3 extends over 14 amino acids. V lost 7 bases, J lost 0 bases, and 11 bases lay in between. The CDR3 bases are TGTGCCAGCAACGAGGACTTTAGCACAGATACGCAGTATTTT. Its translation: CASNEDFSTDTQYF. The variable domain in full, completed from reference TRBV2 and TRBJ2-3, reads EPEVTQTPSHQVTQMGQEVILRCVPISNHLYFYWYRQILGQKVEFLVSFYNNEISEKSEIFDDQFSVERPDGSNFTLKIRSTKLEDSAMYFCASNEDFSTDTQYFGPGTRLTVL.

This clone came up many times. The chain employs TRBV7-9 and TRBJ2-5, with a possible D match to TRBD2 (6 bases). Trimming took off 1 base at V and 5 bases at J, with 14 bases between the two ends. This CDR3 is built from 15 residues. CDR1 is SEHNR, CDR2 FQNEAQ, per germline (reference sequence). The CDR3 region is CASSLGSWRAETQYF. The DNA of the CDR3 is TGTGCCAGCAGCTTAGGGTCCTGGAGGGCGGAGACCCAGTACTTC.

The V and J genes are TRBV6-5 and TRBJ2-3; TRBD1 aligns across 8 bases. J lost 6 bases, V lost 7 bases, and 9 bases had no gene match. Germline V gene sequence: CDR1 MNHEY, CDR2 SVGAGI. The CDR3 has 14 residues. CDR3 region: CASKSQGASDTQYF. CDR3 coding DNA: TGTGCCAGCAAGTCCCAGGGGGCCAGTGATACGCAGTATTTT.

V is TRBV7-9 and J is TRBJ2-2; 10 bases are shared with TRBD1. The CDR3 is 16 amino acids. Germline-derived CDR1 and CDR2 are SEHNR and FQNEAQ (reference sequence). With 4 bases clipped from V and 1 base from J, the junction kept 3 bases outside the gene matches. In nucleotides, the CDR3 is TGTGCCAGCAGCTCGGGACAGGGGAGGAACACCGGGGAGCTGTTTTTT. Translated, it gives CASSSGQGRNTGELFF.

This clone showed up just a few times. The V call is TRBV7-9, the J call TRBJ2-1; D is possibly TRBD1 or TRBD2 (6 bases each). The V end lost 6 bases, the J end lost 10 bases, and 16 bases lay between the germline ends. CDR3 length: 13 residues. CDR1 is SEHNR, CDR2 FQNEAQ, per germline (reference sequence). DNA for the CDR3: TGTGCCAGCAGGAAGGGGGGCGCTTGGGAGCAGTTCTTC. Translating it yields CASRKGGAWEQFF.